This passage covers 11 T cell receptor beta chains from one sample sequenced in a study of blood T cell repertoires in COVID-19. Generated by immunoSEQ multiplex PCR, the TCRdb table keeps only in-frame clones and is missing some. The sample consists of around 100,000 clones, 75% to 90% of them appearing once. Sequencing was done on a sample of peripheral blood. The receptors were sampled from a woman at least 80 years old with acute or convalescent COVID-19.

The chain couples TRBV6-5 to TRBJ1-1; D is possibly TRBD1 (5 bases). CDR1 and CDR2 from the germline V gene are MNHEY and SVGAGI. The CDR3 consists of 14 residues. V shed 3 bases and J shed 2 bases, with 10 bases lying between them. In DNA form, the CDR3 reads TGTGCCAGCAGTTATCTTAGGGGAAACACTGAAGCTTTCTTT. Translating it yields CASSYLRGNTEAFF.

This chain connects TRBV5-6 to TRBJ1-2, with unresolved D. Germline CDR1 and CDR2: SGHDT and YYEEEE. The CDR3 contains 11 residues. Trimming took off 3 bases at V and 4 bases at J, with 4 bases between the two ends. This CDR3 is CASSSSYGYTF. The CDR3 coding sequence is TGTGCCAGCAGCTCATCCTATGGCTACACCTTC. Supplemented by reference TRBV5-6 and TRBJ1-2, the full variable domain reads DAGVTQSPTHLIKTRGQQVTLRCSPKSGHDTVSWYQQALGQGPQFIFQYYEEEERQRGNFPDRFSGHQFPNYSSELNVNALLLGDSALYLCASSSSYGYTFGSGTRLTVV.

CDR3 protein: CASSPLGTGATDTQYF. Here the CDR3 DNA reads TGCGCCAGCAGTCCATTAGGGACAGGGGCTACAGATACGCAGTATTTT. The chain links TRBV10-1 to TRBJ2-3; 10 nucleotides line up with TRBD1. The CDR3 runs to 16 residues. V was pared by 5 bases and J by 3 bases, with 8 bases of the junction left unmatched. CDR1 is WNHNN, CDR2 SYGVQD, per germline (reference sequence).

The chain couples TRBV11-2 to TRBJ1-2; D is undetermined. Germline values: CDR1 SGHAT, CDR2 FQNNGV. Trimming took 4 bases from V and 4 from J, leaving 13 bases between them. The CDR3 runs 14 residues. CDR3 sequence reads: CASSSLRQRYGYTF. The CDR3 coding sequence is TGTGCCAGCAGCTCCCTGCGGCAGCGCTATGGCTACACCTTC.

This chain's CDR3 is CASSSLPRGGTEAFF. The CDR3 nucleotides read TGTGCCAGCAGCAGTCTGCCCCGAGGGGGAACTGAAGCTTTCTTT. V usage is TRBV27 and J usage is TRBJ1-1; maybe TRBD1 (6 bases). The CDR3 is 15 amino acids. V lost 6 bases to trimming and J lost 5 bases, with 19 bases between them. Germline CDR1 is MNHEY and CDR2 is SMNVEV (reference sequence).

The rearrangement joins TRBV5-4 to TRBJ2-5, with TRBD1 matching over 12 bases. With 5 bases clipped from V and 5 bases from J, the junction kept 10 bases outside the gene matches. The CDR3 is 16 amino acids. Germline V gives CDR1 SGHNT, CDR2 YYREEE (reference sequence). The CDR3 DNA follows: TGTGCCAGCAGTTCCCCCGGGACAGGGGGCTCGGAGACCCAGTACTTC. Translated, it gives CASSSPGTGGSETQYF.

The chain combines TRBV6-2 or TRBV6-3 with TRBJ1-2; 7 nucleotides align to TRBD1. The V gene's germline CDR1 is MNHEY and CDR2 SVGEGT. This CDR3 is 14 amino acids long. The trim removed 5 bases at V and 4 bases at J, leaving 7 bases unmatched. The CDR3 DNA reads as TGTGCCAGCAGTCCCCTGGACAGGACCTATGGCTACACCTTC. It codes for CASSPLDRTYGYTF.

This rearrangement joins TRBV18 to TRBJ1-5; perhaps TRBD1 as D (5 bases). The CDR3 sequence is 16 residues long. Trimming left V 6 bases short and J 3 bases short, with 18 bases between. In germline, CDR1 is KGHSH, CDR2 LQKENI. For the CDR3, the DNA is TGTGCCAGCTCCCAAAACCCCCGGGGGACCAATCAGCCCCAGCATTTT. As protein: CASSQNPRGTNQPQHF.

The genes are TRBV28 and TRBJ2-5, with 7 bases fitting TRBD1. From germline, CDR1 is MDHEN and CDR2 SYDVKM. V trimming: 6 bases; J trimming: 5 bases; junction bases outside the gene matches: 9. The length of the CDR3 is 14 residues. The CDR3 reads CASRQGGARETQYF. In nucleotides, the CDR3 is TGTGCCAGCAGGCAAGGGGGCGCGAGGGAGACCCAGTACTTC.

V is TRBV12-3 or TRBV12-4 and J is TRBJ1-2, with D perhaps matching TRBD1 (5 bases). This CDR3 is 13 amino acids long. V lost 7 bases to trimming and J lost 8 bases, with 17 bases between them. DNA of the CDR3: TGTGCCAGCACCTTGGGGGGGTTGGAGGGCTACACCTTC. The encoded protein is CASTLGGLEGYTF.

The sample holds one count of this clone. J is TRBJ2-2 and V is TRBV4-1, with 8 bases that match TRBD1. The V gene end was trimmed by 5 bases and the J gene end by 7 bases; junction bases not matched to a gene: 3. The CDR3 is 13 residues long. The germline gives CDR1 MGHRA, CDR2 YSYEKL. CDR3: CASSRQGFGELFF. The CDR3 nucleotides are TGCGCCAGCAGCAGACAGGGGTTCGGGGAGCTGTTTTTT.